This T cell receptor beta chain appears in the sequencing data of a study of neoadjuvant anti-PD-1 for oral cavity cancer. In the study overall: Most patients had three to four biweekly doses of 3 mg/kg nivolumab before resection.

Most tumor samples had roughly 4.5 ug input DNA in two replicates. The data were produced by immunoSEQ multiplex PCR, yet TCRdb's version contains in-frame clones alone and is incomplete. The repertoire holds 35,000 to 40,000 clones, with roughly two fifths as singletons. V was pared by 1 base and J by 5 bases, with 5 bases of the junction left unmatched. The length of the CDR3 is 15 residues. CDR1 is SEHNR, CDR2 FQNEAQ, per germline (reference sequence). Specified time point: after neoadjuvant nivolumab, at surgical resection. This clone was seen a few times. This chain uses TRBV7-9 with TRBJ2-1; 7 nucleotides match TRBD2. The sequence was collected from a person between 40 and 79 years old with oral cavity squamous cell carcinoma. The material was tumor tissue, obtained after nivolumab (anti-PD-1) treatment. The CDR3 protein is CASSLVGTTHNEQFF. The CDR3 bases are TGTGCCAGCAGCTTAGTTGGGACTACGCACAATGAGCAGTTCTTC.